The rows below give T cell receptor beta chains drawn from one sample of a study of T cells in Graves' hyperthyroidism and ophthalmopathy. TCRdb reprocessed the multiplex PCR reads via MiXCR and lists one record per CDR3 protein. The sample records approximately 400,000 distinct CDR3 sequences, 15% to 18% being singletons. The sample was blood. The receptors were sampled from a woman younger than 30 with Graves' hyperthyroidism that later progressed to Graves' ophthalmopathy. Both conserved end residues are part of each CDR3. D genes are given only for firm matches. The listing skips clone size in some rows; elsewhere it reads once, few, many or a size class.

V gene	clone size	D gene	CDR3 length	J gene	CDR3 protein	CDR3 DNA
TRBV20-1	few	.	16	TRBJ2-2	CSARRSAGFPTGELFF	TGCAGTGCTAGGCGGTCGGCAGGCTTCCCCACCGGGGAGCTGTTTTTT
TRBV20-1	many	.	16	TRBJ1-1	CSAREAGRGLHTEAFF	TGCAGTGCTAGAGAGGCGGGCAGGGGATTGCACACTGAAGCTTTCTTT
TRBV28	many	TRBD2	12	TRBJ2-5	CASLAGGETQYF	TGTGCCAGCCTAGCGGGAGGAGAGACCCAGTACTTC
TRBV6-2/TRBV6-3	many	.	15	TRBJ2-7	CASSYSSSASYEQYF	TGTGCCAGCAGTTACTCGTCTAGCGCCTCCTACGAGCAGTACTTC
TRBV6-1	few	TRBD1	15	TRBJ2-3	CASSDDRGLTDTQYF	TGTGCCAGCAGTGATGACAGGGGGCTGACAGATACGCAGTATTTT
TRBV12-3/TRBV12-4	.	.	11	TRBJ2-7	CASHRGGRQYF	TGTGCCTCTCACAGGGGCGGGAGGCAGTACTTC
TRBV6-1	.	TRBD2	14	TRBJ2-3	CASRGLARTDTQYF	TGTGCCAGCAGGGGACTAGCGCGCACAGATACGCAGTATTTT
TRBV27	many	.	16	TRBJ2-7	CASSLTPASSSYEQYF	TGTGCCAGCAGCTTGACGCCAGCGTCAAGCTCCTACGAGCAGTACTTC
TRBV5-1	many	TRBD2	19	TRBJ2-7	CASSLGGAPTSGKRHEQYF	TGCGCCAGCAGCTTGGGGGGGGCGCCAACTAGCGGAAAAAGGCACGAGCAGTACTTC
TRBV6-2/TRBV6-3	few	.	14	TRBJ2-7	CASSYQGGPYEQYF	TGTGCCAGCAGTTACCAGGGAGGTCCCTACGAGCAGTACTTC
TRBV14	few	.	14	TRBJ1-6	CASSHRAANSPLHF	TGTGCCAGCAGCCATCGGGCCGCTAATTCACCCCTCCACTTT
TRBV20-1	many	.	13	TRBJ2-5	CSARAGPVETQYF	TGCAGTGCTAGAGCCGGACCGGTGGAGACCCAGTACTTC
TRBV10-3	many	.	15	TRBJ2-5	CAISVTEGLKETQYF	TGTGCCATCAGTGTCACGGAAGGACTGAAAGAGACCCAGTACTTC
TRBV11-2	.	TRBD1	14	TRBJ1-3	CASSLTGPGNTIYF	TGTGCCAGCAGCTTGACAGGGCCTGGAAACACCATATATTTT
TRBV19	.	.	12	TRBJ2-5	CASSWGSETQYF	TGTGCCAGTAGTTGGGGTTCCGAGACCCAGTACTTC
TRBV29-1	.	.	16	TRBJ2-1	CSVVGGSTGVYNEQFF	TGCAGCGTTGTGGGAGGGTCGACAGGGGTCTACAATGAGCAGTTCTTC
TRBV20-1	many	.	14	TRBJ2-3	CSELTGGGTDTQYF	TGCAGTGAATTGACAGGCGGGGGCACAGATACGCAGTATTTT
TRBV5-1	few	.	15	TRBJ2-3	CASSSQGHSTDTQYF	TGCGCCAGCAGCTCACAGGGCCATAGCACAGATACGCAGTATTTT
TRBV3-1	many	TRBD1	16	TRBJ2-2	CASSQSGGADTGELFF	TGTGCCAGCAGCCAATCAGGGGGCGCGGACACCGGGGAGCTGTTTTTT
TRBV7-2	.	TRBD2	14	TRBJ2-5	CASSSGLALETQYF	TGTGCCAGCAGCTCGGGACTAGCGTTGGAGACCCAGTACTTC
TRBV6-2/TRBV6-3	many	.	15	TRBJ2-1	CASSYASRLHNEQFF	TGTGCCAGCAGTTACGCCTCGCGCTTGCACAATGAGCAGTTCTTC